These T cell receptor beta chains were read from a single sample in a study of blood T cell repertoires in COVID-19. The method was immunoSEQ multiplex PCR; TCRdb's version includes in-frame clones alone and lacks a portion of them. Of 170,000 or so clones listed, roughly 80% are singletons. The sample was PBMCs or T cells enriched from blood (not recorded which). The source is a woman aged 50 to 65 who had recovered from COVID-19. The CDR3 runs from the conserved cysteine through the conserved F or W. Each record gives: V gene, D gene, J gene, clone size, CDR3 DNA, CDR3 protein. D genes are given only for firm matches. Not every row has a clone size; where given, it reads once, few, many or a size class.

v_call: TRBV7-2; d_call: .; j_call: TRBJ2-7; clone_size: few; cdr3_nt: TGTGCCAGCAGCAAGAACACAGGGTCCCCCTACGAGCAGTACTTC; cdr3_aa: CASSKNTGSPYEQYF
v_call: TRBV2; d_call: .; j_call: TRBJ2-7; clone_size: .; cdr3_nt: TGTGCCAGCAGTAGAGTCTACGAGCAGTACTTC; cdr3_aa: CASSRVYEQYF
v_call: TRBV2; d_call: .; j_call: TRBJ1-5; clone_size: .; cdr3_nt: TGTGCCAGCAGTGAAAGGGGGAATCGCAATCAGCCCCAGCATTTT; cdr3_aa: CASSERGNRNQPQHF
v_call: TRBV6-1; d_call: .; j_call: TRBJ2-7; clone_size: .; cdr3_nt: TGTGCCAGCAGTGAAGACAGGTTACTAGAGCAGTACTTC; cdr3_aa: CASSEDRLLEQYF
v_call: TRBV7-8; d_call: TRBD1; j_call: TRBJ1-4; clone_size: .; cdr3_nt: TGTGCCAGCAGCTTCCGGGACAGTAGTGATGAAAAACTGTTTTTT; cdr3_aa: CASSFRDSSDEKLFF
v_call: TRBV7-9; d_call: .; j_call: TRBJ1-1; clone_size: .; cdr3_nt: TGTGCCAGCAGCTCGAAAGGGGAGGGCACTGAAGCTTTCTTT; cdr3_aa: CASSSKGEGTEAFF
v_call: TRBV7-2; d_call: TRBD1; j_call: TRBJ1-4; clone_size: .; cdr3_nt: TGTGCCAGCAGCCCACAGGGGAGTGGTGAAAAACTGTTTTTT; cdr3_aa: CASSPQGSGEKLFF
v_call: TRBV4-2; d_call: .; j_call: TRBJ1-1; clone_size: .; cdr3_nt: TGTGCCAGCAGCCAGACGGTGCCCCGTGGGGCGAACACTGAAGCTTTCTTT; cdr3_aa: CASSQTVPRGANTEAFF
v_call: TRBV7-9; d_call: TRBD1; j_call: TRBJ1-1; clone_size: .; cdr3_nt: TGTGCCAGCAGTCAAGCGAAGCTGGGACAGAGGGATACTGAAGCTTTCTTT; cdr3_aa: CASSQAKLGQRDTEAFF
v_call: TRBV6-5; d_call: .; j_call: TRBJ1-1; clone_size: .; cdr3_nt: TGTGCCAGCAGTTACGGGGCTAGGAACACTGAAGCTTTCTTT; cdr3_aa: CASSYGARNTEAFF
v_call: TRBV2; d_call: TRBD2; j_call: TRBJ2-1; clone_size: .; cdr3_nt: TGTGCCGGAGCGCGGGAGGCCAAGGGTGAGCAGTTCTTC; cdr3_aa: CAGAREAKGEQFF
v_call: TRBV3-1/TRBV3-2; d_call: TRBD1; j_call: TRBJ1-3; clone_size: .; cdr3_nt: TGTGCCAGCAGCCAAGATCCTCTGGACAGGGGCTTTAGAAACACCATATATTTT; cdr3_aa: CASSQDPLDRGFRNTIYF
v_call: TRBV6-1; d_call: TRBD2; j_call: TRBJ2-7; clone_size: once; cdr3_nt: TGTGCCAGCAGTGAGTTCCCCCTCTCGGGAGGGGCCAACTCCTACGAGCAGTACTTC; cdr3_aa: CASSEFPLSGGANSYEQYF
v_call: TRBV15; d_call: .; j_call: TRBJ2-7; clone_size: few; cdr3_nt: TGTGCCACCAGCAGAGTATCGTATCCCTACGAGCAGTACTTC; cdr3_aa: CATSRVSYPYEQYF
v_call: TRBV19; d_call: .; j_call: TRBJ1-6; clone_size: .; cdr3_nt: TGTGCCAGTTTATCGTCGACTCGGGGATTGGGATCACCCCTCCACTTT; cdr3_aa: CASLSSTRGLGSPLHF
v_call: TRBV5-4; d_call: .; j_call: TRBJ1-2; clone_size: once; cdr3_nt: TGTGCCAGCTCACTACCTGGGGCTGGATATGGCTACACCTTC; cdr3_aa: CASSLPGAGYGYTF